This TCR beta chain is drawn from a study of shared T cell receptors in the human thymus (TCRdb year 2021). Concerning the study at large: The study examined how the human thymus generates shared, self-reactive T-cell receptor alpha chains.

With regard to this clone: Its recognized antigen is unknown. No quality values exist for individual bases; no much larger clone is one base distant.

The library was made by the immunoSEQ multiplex PCR assay. The table comes from immuneACCESS by way of TCRdb, which keeps in-frame sequences with V and J called. Part of the clones is missing from these tables; in studies checked, under half for an unresolved V gene and the rest for unknown reasons. In all, the sample holds about 660,000 clones, and more than 75% of those were seen once. The ten biggest clones cover 0.008% to 0.011% of the sample. CDR1 and CDR2 are read off the germline V gene (reference sequence) as MNHEY and SMNVEV. From the cysteine up to the phenylalanine, the CDR3 has a length of 14 residues. Only the CDR3 DNA is retained, 42 bases long and in frame from the first base. V loses 3 bases at its end and J loses 0 bases; junction bases beyond the gene matches: 2. These sequences were also reported in another study, on human thymus T cells. That second report states: The donors were immunologically healthy infants in Finland who had open corrective cardiac surgery for congenital heart defects. The thymus tissue came from surgical resects taken out during corrective cardiac surgery. V and J gene segment usage appeared biased in both thymic and peripheral blood repertoires. According to the related research, thymic TCR repertoires were highly overlapping among unrelated individuals. The study described the TCR alpha and beta repertoires in about 8 infant thymus samples and four matching peripheral blood samples. Donor ages ranged from about 6 to 250 days, and the cohort comprised about six male and a couple of female infants. Thymocytes were released mechanically from tissue and stored at -70 °C as pellets of 10-30 million cells. Genomic DNA was extracted from frozen cell pellets with a QIAsymphony instrument. Using the immunoSEQ multiplex PCR assay, the TCRB and TCRAD loci were amplified from a standardized quantity of quality-controlled genomic DNA. The amplicons covered the V(D)J region and were long enough to include the CDR3 and to identify the V and J genes. The commercial immunoSEQ service was used to sequence amplicons on an Illumina platform. Primer bias and sequencing errors were corrected using previously described methods, and TCRAD and TCRB definitions followed the IMGT database. Repertoires were analysed with immunoSEQ Analyzer 3.0 and VDJTools, covering basic statistics, V/J segment usage, diversity estimates, rarefaction and pairwise overlap. Diversity was estimated using the Chao1, ChaoE, Efron-Thisted, Shannon and inverse Simpson indices, and was also estimated on datasets down-sampled to the size of the smallest sample. Repertoire overlap was determined by strict matching of CDR3 nucleotide sequence, V gene and J gene, and Jaccard-based multidimensional scaling clustering was applied. Thymus samples yielded on average approximately 840,000 unique TCRB clonotypes, compared with 80,000 to 85,000 from blood samples.

The clonotype comes from a boy under three years old with a congenital heart defect. Donor details come from another sample of the same person, matched by shared clones. The sequencing input was thymocytes. The receptor chain draws on TRBV27 and TRBJ2-7; 7 central bases correspond to TRBD2. The DNA is as follows: TGTGCCAGCAGTTTCCGGGAGGTCTCCTACGAGCAGTACTTC. It is translated as CASSFREVSYEQYF.